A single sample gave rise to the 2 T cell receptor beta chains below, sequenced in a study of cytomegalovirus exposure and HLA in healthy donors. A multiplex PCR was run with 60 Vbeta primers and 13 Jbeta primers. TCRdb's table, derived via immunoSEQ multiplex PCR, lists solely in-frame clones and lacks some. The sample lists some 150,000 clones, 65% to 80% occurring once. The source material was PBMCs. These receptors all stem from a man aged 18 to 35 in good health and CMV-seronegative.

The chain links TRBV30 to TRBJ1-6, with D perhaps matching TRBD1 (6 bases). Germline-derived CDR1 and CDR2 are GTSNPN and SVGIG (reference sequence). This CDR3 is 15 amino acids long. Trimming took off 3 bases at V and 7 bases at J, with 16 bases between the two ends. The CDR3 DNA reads TGTGCCTGGAGCCCCGAGGACAGAAGAAATTCACCCCTCCACTTT. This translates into CAWSPEDRRNSPLHF.

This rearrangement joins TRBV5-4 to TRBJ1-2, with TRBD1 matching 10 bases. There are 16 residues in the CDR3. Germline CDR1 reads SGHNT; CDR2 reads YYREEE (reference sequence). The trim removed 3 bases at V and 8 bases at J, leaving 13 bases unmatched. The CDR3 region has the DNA TGTGCCAGCAGCTCCGGGACAGGGGACCCCGTGAGAGGCTACACCTTC. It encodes CASSSGTGDPVRGYTF. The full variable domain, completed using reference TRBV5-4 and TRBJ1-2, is ETGVTQSPTHLIKTRGQQVTLRCSSQSGHNTVSWYQQALGQGPQFIFQYYREEENGRGNFPPRFSGLQFPNYSSELNVNALELDDSALYLCASSSGTGDPVRGYTFGSGTRLTVV.